This entry concerns a single T cell receptor beta chain. A junction boundary mismatches the germline segment, possibly from a read error. The data derive from a study of T cell responses to AZD1222 COVID-19 vaccine. Germline V lookup: CDR1 KGHSH, CDR2 LQKENI. There are 12 residues in the CDR3. TCRdb's copy holds only in-frame clones and misses some; the assay was immunoSEQ multiplex PCR. The sample comprises 150,000 to 200,000 clones, about nine tenths of which are singletons, and about 6.5% rests with the top ten. The sequences come from peripheral blood, collected 28 days after the second AZD1222 dose. The clonotype comes from an adult who received the AZD1222 COVID-19 vaccine. The chain carries TRBV18 and TRBJ1-5; perhaps TRBD1 as D (5 bases). The chain's CDR3 is CASSTPSGAPSF. CDR3 in DNA: TGTGCCAGCTCGACCCCCAGTGGGGCCCCGAGCTTT.